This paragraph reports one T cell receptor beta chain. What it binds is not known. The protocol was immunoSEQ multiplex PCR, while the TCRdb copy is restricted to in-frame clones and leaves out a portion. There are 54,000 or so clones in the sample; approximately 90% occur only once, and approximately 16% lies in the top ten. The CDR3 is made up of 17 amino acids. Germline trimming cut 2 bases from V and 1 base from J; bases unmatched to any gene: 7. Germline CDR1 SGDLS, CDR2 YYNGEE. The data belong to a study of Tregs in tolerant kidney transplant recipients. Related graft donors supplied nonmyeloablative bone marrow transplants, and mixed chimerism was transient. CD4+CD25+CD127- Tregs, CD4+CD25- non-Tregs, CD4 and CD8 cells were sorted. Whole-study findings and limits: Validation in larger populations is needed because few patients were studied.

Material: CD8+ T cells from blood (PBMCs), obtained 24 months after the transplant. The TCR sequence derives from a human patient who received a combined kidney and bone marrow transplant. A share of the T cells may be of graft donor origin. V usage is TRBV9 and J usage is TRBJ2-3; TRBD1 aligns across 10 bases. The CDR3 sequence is CASSVSRGTGGTDTQYF. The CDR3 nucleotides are TGTGCCAGCAGCGTCTCGCGCGGGACAGGGGGCACAGATACGCAGTATTTT.